This TCR beta chain was sequenced during a study of CD8+ T cells in alopecia areata. Findings and limits, study-wide: Between patients, shared TCR sequences were less clear than in mice. This was possibly due in part to HLA diversity in the patient population.

cDNA serving as the sequencing template came from extracted, reverse transcribed RNA. Using immunoSEQ multiplex PCR, the repertoire was profiled, and TCRdb retains in-frame clones only, with some absent. The sample lists some 130,000 clones, around three fifths occurring once. From germline, CDR1 is LNHNV and CDR2 YYDKDF (reference sequence). The CDR3 is 17 amino acids. The V end was cut by 1 base, the J end by 4 bases, with 19 bases between. Worth noting for this clone: Antigen: not known.

The chain is built from TRBV15 and TRBJ2-5; D is unclear. The source material was CD4+ T cells sorted from blood, sampled at week 0. The sequence derives from a human donor with alopecia areata. The CDR3 nucleotides are TGTGCCACCAGCAGAGGGATGAGGAGTCGGTGGACAGAGACCCAGTACTTC. Translation: CATSRGMRSRWTETQYF. The entire variable domain, with the rest obtained from reference TRBV15 and TRBJ2-5, is as follows: DAMVIQNPRYQVTQFGKPVTLSCSQTLNHNVMYWYQQKSSQAPKLLFHYYDKDFNNEADTPDNFQSRRPNTSFCFLDIRSPGLGDTAMYLCATSRGMRSRWTETQYFGPGTRLLVL.